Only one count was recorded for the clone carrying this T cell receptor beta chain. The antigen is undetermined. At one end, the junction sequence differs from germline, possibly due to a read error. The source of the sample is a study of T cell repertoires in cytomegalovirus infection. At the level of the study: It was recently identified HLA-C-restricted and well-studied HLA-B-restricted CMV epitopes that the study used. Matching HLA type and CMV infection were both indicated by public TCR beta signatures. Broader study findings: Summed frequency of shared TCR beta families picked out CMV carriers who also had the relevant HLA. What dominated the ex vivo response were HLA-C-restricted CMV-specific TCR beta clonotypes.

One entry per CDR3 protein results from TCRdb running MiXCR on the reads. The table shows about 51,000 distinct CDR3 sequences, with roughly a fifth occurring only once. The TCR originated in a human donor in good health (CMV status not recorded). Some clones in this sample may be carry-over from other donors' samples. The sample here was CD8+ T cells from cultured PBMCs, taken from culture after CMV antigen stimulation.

CDR3 coding DNA: TGTGCCAGCAGGGGCCGGGACTTCTACACAGATGCGCAGTATTTT. Encoded protein: CASRGRDFYTDAQYF. The V and J genes are TRBV6-2 or TRBV6-3 and TRBJ2-3; D may be TRBD2 (6 bases). This CDR3 has 15 amino acids. Germline values: CDR1 MNHEY, CDR2 SVGEGT.